The entry below describes one T cell receptor (beta chain). This record belongs to a study of blood T cell repertoires in COVID-19. From germline, CDR1 is LNHDA and CDR2 SQIVND (reference sequence). The CDR3 has 16 amino acids. The V gene end was trimmed by 3 bases and the J gene end by 1 base; junction bases not matched to a gene: 7. Some clones are missing from TCRdb's copy, which holds only in-frame ones; the method was immunoSEQ multiplex PCR. The sample shows some 300,000 clones, around 89% of them seen only once. The sequencing input was peripheral blood. The TCR originated in a woman in her twenties or thirties who had recovered from COVID-19. V gene TRBV19 combines with J gene TRBJ1-1; 8 nucleotides agree with TRBD1. The CDR3, as DNA: TGTGCCAGTAGTATTAAGACGGGACAGGCGAACACTGAAGCTTTCTTT. Translating gives CASSIKTGQANTEAFF.